This paragraph covers one T cell receptor (beta chain) sequence. The data were taken from a study of cytomegalovirus exposure and HLA in healthy donors. Generated by immunoSEQ multiplex PCR, the TCRdb table keeps only in-frame clones and is missing some. Seen here are about 140,000 clones, around four fifths observed once, and the top ten hold about 27%. The donors were in the roughly 110-subject validation cohort; that cohort was separate from the approximately 670-subject first cohort. The CDR3 is made up of 17 amino acids. Per the germline V gene, CDR1 is SGHNT and CDR2 is YYREEE (reference sequence). V was pared by 4 bases and J by 0 bases, with 18 bases between.

The sample was PBMCs. The source of this sequence is a man aged 30 to 39 in good health and CMV-seropositive. V is TRBV5-4 and J is TRBJ2-3, with TRBD2 as a possible D gene (5 bases). In DNA form, the CDR3 reads TGTGCCAGCAGCCCGCCTCCACTAGGAGGCAGCACAGATACGCAGTATTTT. Its protein is CASSPPPLGGSTDTQYF.